A selection of T cell receptor beta chains follows, all from one sample in a study of shared clonotypes between healthy human individuals. Assay used: immunoSEQ multiplex PCR; TCRdb lists only in-frame clones, some missing. The sample lists around 2,000,000 clones; approximately 94% were seen once. Sequenced: naive CD8+ T cells sorted from blood. These receptor sequences come from a man between 18 and 29 years old in good health. Each CDR3 is given with its conserved first and last residue. A D gene is named only where the DNA matches it firmly. Clone size is given for some rows only: seen once, a few or many times, or a class if the clone is expanded.

>TRBD2|TRBJ2-7|TRBV7-9|-
CASSSGPQSAGTRTYEQYF
TGTGCCAGCAGCTCAGGGCCCCAAAGCGCGGGGACTAGAACCTACGAGCAGTACTTC
>TRBD2|TRBJ2-5|TRBV7-8|once
CASSSPPGGETQYF
TGTGCCAGCAGCTCTCCGCCGGGGGGAGAGACCCAGTACTTC
>-|TRBJ2-1|TRBV30|-
CASIAGIEQFF
TGTGCCTCCATTGCGGGGATTGAGCAGTTCTTC
>TRBD1|TRBJ2-1|TRBV29-1|-
CSVETGTGLDEQFF
TGCAGCGTTGAAACCGGGACAGGGTTGGATGAGCAGTTCTTC
>-|TRBJ1-5|TRBV19|-
CASSPGGNQPQHF
TGTGCCAGTAGTCCAGGAGGGAATCAGCCCCAGCATTTT
>-|TRBJ2-7|TRBV5-1|-
CASSLTIGSYEQYF
TGCGCCAGCAGCTTGACTATCGGCTCCTACGAGCAGTACTTC
>TRBD2|TRBJ2-2|TRBV10-3|few
CASAGGLPGELFF
TGTGCCAGCGCGGGGGGTTTGCCCGGGGAGCTGTTTTTT
>-|TRBJ2-3|TRBV30|once
CAWSYGRYTDTQYF
TGTGCCTGGAGTTACGGACGTTACACAGATACGCAGTATTTT
>-|TRBJ2-3|TRBV7-8|once
CASSLGISRETDTQYF
TGTGCCAGCAGCTTAGGCATAAGCCGAGAGACAGATACGCAGTATTTT
>TRBD2|TRBJ2-7|TRBV9|-
CASSDGTSDSYEQYF
TGTGCCAGCAGCGATGGGACTAGCGACTCCTACGAGCAGTACTTC